This entry lists 21 T cell receptor beta chains sequenced from one sample in a study of blood T cell repertoires in COVID-19. Assay: immunoSEQ multiplex PCR; the TCRdb copy retains only in-frame clones and omits some. The sample has 50,000 to 75,000 clones, about 80% seen once; the top ten hold about 22%. Sequencing was carried out using peripheral blood. The receptor set was obtained from a man older than 75 with active or convalescent COVID-19.

The chain has TRBV6-5 and TRBJ2-7; D is undetermined. This CDR3 comprises 15 residues. The germline V gene encodes CDR1 MNHEY and CDR2 SVGAGI. Trimming stripped 7 bases from V and 8 bases from J, with 24 bases between. CDR3 sequence: CASNPLIPGPIQQYF. In nucleotides, the CDR3 is TGTGCCAGCAATCCTCTTATCCCAGGCCCCATTCAGCAGTACTTC.

V usage is TRBV2 and J usage is TRBJ1-5; TRBD1 is a possible D gene (5 bases). The CDR3 has 12 residues. Between the trimmed V and J ends, which lost 7 bases and 4 bases, there was a span of 8 bases. CDR1 is SNHLY and CDR2 is FYNNEI in the germline V gene. The CDR3 loop reads CASTRGNQPQHF. The CDR3 DNA sequence: TGTGCCAGCACTAGGGGAAATCAGCCCCAGCATTTT.

The V and J genes are TRBV9 and TRBJ2-5; D gene ambiguous. This CDR3 contains 13 residues. Germline CDR1 SGDLS, CDR2 YYNGEE. With 4 bases removed from V and 0 bases from J, the gap between germline ends came to 7 bases. In DNA form, the CDR3 reads TGTGCCAGCAGCCGTAATTACCAAGAGACCCAGTACTTC. This codes for CASSRNYQETQYF.

This clone came up once. This chain connects TRBV6-1 to TRBJ1-1; D call uncertain. Germline CDR1 is MNHNS and CDR2 is SASEGT. The CDR3 extends over 10 amino acids. V was cut by 3 bases and J by 10 bases, with 6 bases left in between. DNA of the CDR3: TGTGCCAGCAGTGATTGGGCAGCTTTCTTT. This encodes CASSDWAAFF.

The chain joins TRBV2 to TRBJ1-4; D is unresolved. Between the trimmed V and J ends, which lost 7 bases and 0 bases, there was a span of 6 bases. This CDR3 region has 13 residues. Per the germline V gene, CDR1 is SNHLY and CDR2 is FYNNEI. This CDR3 is CASKISTNEKLFF. In DNA form, the CDR3 reads TGTGCCAGCAAAATCTCAACTAATGAAAAACTGTTTTTT.

V usage is TRBV10-3 and J usage is TRBJ2-1, with D possibly being TRBD2 (5 bases). The CDR3 has 13 amino acids. The V end was cut by 7 bases, the J end by 5 bases, with 12 bases between. Germline CDR1 ENHRY, CDR2 SYGVKD. The chain's CDR3 is CAIKADLDNEQFF. CDR3 bases: TGTGCCATCAAAGCGGACCTTGACAATGAGCAGTTCTTC.

This chain links TRBV7-3 with TRBJ1-1; 8 nucleotides match TRBD1. The CDR3 is 13 residues long. The germline V gene has CDR1 SGHTA and CDR2 FQGTGA. Trimming took 5 bases from V and 5 from J; bases not matched to a gene: 4. CDR3 sequence reads: CASSMDRATEAFF. Here the CDR3 DNA reads TGTGCCAGCAGCATGGACAGGGCGACTGAAGCTTTCTTT.

V usage is TRBV25-1 and J usage is TRBJ1-1; possible D gene TRBD1, 5 bases. The germline V gene encodes CDR1 MGHDK and CDR2 SYGVNS. Trimming stripped 4 bases from V and 12 bases from J, with 18 bases between. This CDR3 has 13 residues. CDR3 nucleotide sequence: TGTGCCAGCAGTGGATTAGGACAACCCGGGTCTTTCTTT. It translates to CASSGLGQPGSFF. The full variable domain, with the rest looked up from reference TRBV25-1 and TRBJ1-1, is EADIYQTPRYLVIGTGKKITLECSQTMGHDKMYWYQQDPGMELHLIHYSYGVNSTEKGDLSSESTVSRIRTEHFPLTLESARPSHTSQYLCASSGLGQPGSFFGQGTRLTVV.

This chain joins TRBV24-1 and TRBJ1-3; 7 nucleotides line up with TRBD1. The junction had 5 bases not matched to a gene; V was cut back by 3 bases and J by 4 bases. Looked up from germline, CDR1 is KGHDR and CDR2 is SFDVKD. The CDR3 sequence is 15 residues long. The CDR3 DNA sequence: TGTGCCACCAGTGATCGAATGGACAGGGGAAACACCATATATTTT. Its protein product is CATSDRMDRGNTIYF.

DNA of the CDR3: TGTGCCAGCAGCTCTGGGACAGGGAACATTCAGTACTTC. Translated, it gives CASSSGTGNIQYF. This chain joins TRBV7-2 and TRBJ2-4; 9 nucleotides match TRBD1. The CDR3 covers 13 residues. The V and J ends lost 4 bases and 7 bases, in that order; junction bases with no gene match: 2. From germline, CDR1 is SGHTA and CDR2 FQGNSA. Complete variable domain (other parts from reference TRBV7-2 and TRBJ2-4): GAGVSQSPSNKVTEKGKDVELRCDPISGHTALYWYRQSLGQGLEFLIYFQGNSAPDKSGLPSDRFSAERTGGSVSTLTIQRTQQEDSAVYLCASSSGTGNIQYFGAGTRLSVL.

The chain joins TRBV18 to TRBJ2-1; TRBD2 matches 11 bases. The CDR3 extends over 16 amino acids. V was clipped by 4 bases and J by 9 bases; unmatched bases: 11. Germline V gene data show CDR1 as KGHSH and CDR2 as LQKENI. DNA of the CDR3: TGTGCCAGCTCACTGGCTGGACTAGCGGGCCGGAGTGAGCAGTTCTTC. As protein: CASSLAGLAGRSEQFF.

CDR3 sequence reads: CASSTPGKETQYF. The CDR3 coding sequence is TGTGCCAGCAGTACCCCAGGAAAAGAGACCCAGTACTTC. The V gene is TRBV28, the J gene TRBJ2-5; unclear D gene. Germline assignment: CDR1 MDHEN and CDR2 SYDVKM. Trimming cost V 5 bases and J 3 bases, with 10 bases left between them. The CDR3 runs to 13 residues.

In this sample, this clone turned up a few times. V gene TRBV7-6 combines with J gene TRBJ2-5, with 10 bases fitting TRBD2. The CDR3 runs to 16 residues. The V segment lost 4 bases and the J segment 2 bases; nucleotides outside the gene matches: 7. CDR1 and CDR2 (germline): SGHVS, FNYEAQ. Written as DNA, the CDR3 is TGTGCCAGCAGCTCCTTAGCGGGGGGCGGACAAGAGACCCAGTACTTC. Protein sequence: CASSSLAGGGQETQYF.

J is TRBJ2-4 and V is TRBV30, with D perhaps TRBD1 (5 bases). V lost 1 base and J 12 bases, leaving 13 bases between the germline ends. The CDR3 is 12 residues long. CDR1 GTSNPN and CDR2 SVGIG come from the germline V gene (reference sequence). The CDR3, as DNA: TGTGCCTGGAGTGCGGATGGACATTATCAGTACTTC. Protein product: CAWSADGHYQYF.

The chain has TRBV3-1 (or the pseudogene TRBV3-2) and TRBJ2-1; D possibly corresponds to TRBD2 (6 bases). V was shortened by 5 bases and J by 9 bases, with 17 bases between the two germline ends. This CDR3 is 14 amino acids long. Germline V gene lookup returns CDR1 LGHDT and CDR2 YNNKEL (reference sequence). In DNA, the CDR3 is TGTGCCAGCAGCACCGACTCGAGCGGGCTTGAGCAGTTCTTC. This sequence encodes CASSTDSSGLEQFF.

This clone has more than one count but fewer than ten. The chain joins TRBV24-1 to TRBJ2-1, with D perhaps matching TRBD2 (5 bases). Germline assignment: CDR1 KGHDR and CDR2 SFDVKD. V was trimmed by 9 bases and J by 8 bases, leaving 10 bases between them. The CDR3 is made up of 11 amino acids. This CDR3 is CATAQADEQFF. The DNA of the CDR3 is TGTGCCACCGCTCAAGCGGATGAGCAGTTCTTC.

This clone was observed a single time. This chain joins TRBV5-1 and TRBJ2-1; 9 nucleotides align to TRBD2. Trimming at V came to 1 base and at J to 1 base, leaving 0 bases not matched to a gene. Germline V gives CDR1 SGHRS, CDR2 YFSETQ. This CDR3 is 15 amino acids long. The CDR3 here is CASSLLAGSYNEQFF. In nucleotides, the CDR3 is TGCGCCAGCAGCTTGCTAGCGGGATCCTACAATGAGCAGTTCTTC.

The chain carries TRBV4-2 and TRBJ2-1; 9 bases match TRBD1. The length of the CDR3 is 16 residues. Germline lookup yields CDR1 LGHNA and CDR2 YNFKEQ. V was pared by 3 bases and J by 1 base, with 4 bases of the junction left unmatched. CDR3 DNA sequence: TGTGCCAGCAGCCAGTACAGGGGGCAATCCTACAATGAGCAGTTCTTC. It translates to CASSQYRGQSYNEQFF.

V usage is TRBV29-1 and J usage is TRBJ1-1, with TRBD1 matching 9 bases. V shed 7 bases and J 0 bases; nucleotides not matched to a gene: 6. Germline V gene data show CDR1 as SQVTM and CDR2 as ANQGSEA. The CDR3 runs 14 residues. The CDR3 DNA follows: TGCAGCGCACTGGACAGGGGTATGAACACTGAAGCTTTCTTT. Translation: CSALDRGMNTEAFF.

A single count supports this clone. This chain uses TRBV5-1 with TRBJ2-1, with D unclear. The V end was cut by 8 bases, the J end by 1 base, with 13 bases between. This CDR3 spans 14 amino acids. CDR1 and CDR2 (germline): SGHRS, YFSETQ. This CDR3 is CASGTTTSYNEQFF. CDR3 bases: TGCGCCAGTGGAACCACGACATCCTACAATGAGCAGTTCTTC.

This chain uses TRBV30 with TRBJ1-4; 11 bases align to TRBD1. V was clipped by 3 bases and J by 8 bases; unmatched bases: 11. The CDR3 runs 16 residues. Looked up from germline, CDR1 is GTSNPN and CDR2 is SVGIG (reference sequence). DNA of the CDR3: TGTGCCTGGAGAGGACAGGGGGCGCAAGTGGAGGAAAAACTGTTTTTT. This codes for CAWRGQGAQVEEKLFF.